Presented here are 26 T cell receptor beta chains from one specimen sequenced in a study of identical twins. TCRdb passed the 5' RACE reads through MiXCR, listing each CDR3 protein once. The data contain about 1.7 million distinct CDR3 sequences, less than 35% of them seen just once; the ten biggest clones take up about 0.27%. Sequenced sample: cord blood. The receptors were gathered from a newborn girl in good health.

The V gene is TRBV6-2 or TRBV6-3, the J gene TRBJ1-2; D gene uncertain. The length of the CDR3 is 12 residues. Germline lookup yields CDR1 MNHEY and CDR2 SVGEGT. Trimming shortened V by 5 bases and J by 4 bases, and 8 bases separated the two germline ends. The CDR3, as DNA: TGTGCCAGCAGTCGTGGGATCTATGGCTACACCTTC. Residues: CASSRGIYGYTF.

This clonotype was counted a single time. One junction end disagrees with the germline gene, perhaps due to a read error. V usage is TRBV28 and J usage is TRBJ1-6; D not resolved. The CDR3 length is 15 residues. Germline CDR1 reads MDHEN; CDR2 reads SYDVKM. The CDR3 region has the DNA TGTGCCAGCAGTCTAAGTTGGGGTTATAATTCACCCCCCCACTTT. As protein: CASSLSWGYNSPPHF.

This chain uses TRBV20-1 with TRBJ1-6; D uncertain. The CDR3 extends over 14 amino acids. The ends were cut back, 5 bases at V and 1 base at J, with 9 bases in the middle. CDR1 DFQATT and CDR2 SNEGSKA come from the germline V gene (reference sequence). Written as DNA, the CDR3 is TGCAGTGCTTCCGACGGATCCTATAATTCACCCCTCCACTTT. Translated: CSASDGSYNSPLHF.

The chain couples TRBV7-9 to TRBJ2-5, with unresolved D. Germline CDR1 SEHNR, CDR2 FQNEAQ (reference sequence). The germline V and J ends were trimmed by 3 bases and 5 bases, with 13 bases remaining between them. The CDR3 consists of 14 residues. Written as DNA, the CDR3 is TGTGCCAGCAGCTTCCCAGTCATCGGGGAGACCCAGTACTTC. It yields the protein CASSFPVIGETQYF.

J is TRBJ1-6 and V is TRBV10-3; no firm D call. The CDR3 has 17 residues. Germline lookup yields CDR1 ENHRY and CDR2 SYGVKD. V was cut by 3 bases and J by 6 bases, with 18 bases left in between. DNA for the CDR3: TGTGCCATCAGTGATCCGAAAGGGCCAGTGTCTAATTCACCCCTCCACTTT. Protein sequence: CAISDPKGPVSNSPLHF.

This chain connects TRBV20-1 to TRBJ2-1; the D is unclear. V lost 7 bases, J lost 1 base, and 11 bases lay in between. In germline, CDR1 is DFQATT, CDR2 SNEGSKA (reference sequence). The CDR3 covers 13 residues. The CDR3 sequence is CSVHRRSYNEQFF. The CDR3, as DNA: TGCAGTGTACACCGAAGGTCCTACAATGAGCAGTTCTTC.

The CDR3 DNA sequence: TGCGCCAGCAGTGAGTCGAACATCAGGGCCCTCGCCAAAAACATTCAGTACTTC. It yields the protein CASSESNIRALAKNIQYF. This chain links TRBV10-1 with TRBJ2-4; D might be TRBD1 (5 bases). V was cut by 0 bases and J by 1 base, with 16 bases left in between. This CDR3 spans 18 amino acids. Germline lookup yields CDR1 WNHNN and CDR2 SYGVQD (reference sequence).

The chain carries TRBV12-3 or TRBV12-4 and TRBJ2-5; D is ambiguous. The J call could be wrong; TRBJ2-1 is a better fit for the DNA end. This CDR3 region has 18 residues. The CDR3 region is CASSLHRVLTSRQETQFF. As DNA, the CDR3 is TGTGCCAGCAGTTTGCACCGGGTCCTAACCTCACGCCAAGAGACCCAGTTCTTC.

The gene calls are TRBV11-2 and TRBJ2-3, with a possible D match to TRBD2 (5 bases). This CDR3 has 14 amino acids. V was trimmed by 7 bases and J by 1 base, leaving 12 bases between them. The V gene's germline CDR1 is SGHAT and CDR2 FQNNGV. CDR3 sequence (DNA): TGTGCCAGCAAAAGCGGCGCCGGCACAGATACGCAGTATTTT. Residues: CASKSGAGTDTQYF. The full variable domain, its missing parts supplied by reference TRBV11-2 and TRBJ2-3, is EAGVAQSPRYKIIEKRQSVAFWCNPISGHATLYWYQQILGQGPKLLIQFQNNGVVDDSQLPKDRFSAERLKGVDSTLKIQPAKLEDSAVYLCASKSGAGTDTQYFGPGTRLTVL.

The chain is built from TRBV20-1 and TRBJ2-7; TRBD1 aligns across 7 bases. CDR3 length: 12 amino acids. The ends lost 6 bases at V and 3 bases at J; junction bases unmatched: 5. Germline loops: CDR1 DFQATT, CDR2 SNEGSKA (reference sequence). CDR3 nucleotides: TGCAGTGCGCTCCACAGGGGCTACGAGCAGTACTTC. Protein product: CSALHRGYEQYF.

The chain recombines TRBV5-4 with TRBJ2-7, with 11 bases fitting TRBD1. The J call may be incorrect, as the DNA end agrees better with TRBJ2-5. The CDR3 runs to 16 residues. Per the germline V gene, CDR1 is SGHNT and CDR2 is YYREEE (reference sequence). The CDR3 here is CASSGGQGGGQETQYF. The CDR3 region has the DNA TGTGCCAGCAGCGGGGGACAGGGGGGAGGGCAAGAGACCCAGTACTTC.

This chain uses TRBV21-1 with TRBJ1-5; no check of the table's D call, TRBD1, against the DNA was made. TRBV21-1 constitutes a pseudogene. The CDR3 is 14 residues long. CDR3 coding DNA: TGTGCCAGCAGAGGGACATCCCCCAATCAGCCCCAGCATTTT. Its protein product is CASRGTSPNQPQHF.

The rearrangement joins TRBV5-1 to TRBJ2-1; tentative D call: TRBD2 (6 bases). The J call could be wrong; TRBJ2-7 is a better fit for the DNA end. The CDR3 is 15 residues long. Germline values: CDR1 SGHRS, CDR2 YFSETQ. This CDR3 is CASSSRGDSYNEQYF. CDR3 sequence (DNA): TGCGCCAGCAGCTCCCGTGGGGACTCCTACAATGAGCAGTACTTC.

The chain links TRBV6-1 to TRBJ2-3, with D possibly matching TRBD1 (6 bases). The V end lost 5 bases, the J end lost 6 bases, and 12 bases lay between the germline ends. The CDR3 spans 13 residues. Germline loops: CDR1 MNHNS, CDR2 SASEGT. CDR3 in amino acids: CASSQIRGDTQYF. CDR3 nucleotide sequence: TGTGCCAGCAGTCAAATCAGGGGTGATACGCAGTATTTT.

This clonotype came up a few times. V usage is TRBV20-1 and J usage is TRBJ2-1; the D gene is possibly TRBD2 (6 bases). The CDR3 loop spans 15 amino acids. Trimming removed 2 bases from V and 4 bases from J, with 15 bases in between. The germline V gene encodes CDR1 DFQATT and CDR2 SNEGSKA (reference sequence). CDR3: CSARIRDSRYNEQFF. For the CDR3, the DNA is TGCAGTGCTAGAATTCGGGACTCCCGTTACAATGAGCAGTTCTTC.

J is TRBJ1-1 and V is TRBV20-1, with D possibly matching TRBD1 (6 bases). Germline CDR1 is DFQATT and CDR2 is SNEGSKA (reference sequence). This CDR3 contains 12 residues. V lost 5 bases and J 4 bases, leaving 11 bases between the germline ends. The CDR3 region has the DNA TGCAGTGCTCCAGTAGGGGGCACTGAAGCTTTCTTT. It specifies CSAPVGGTEAFF.

V and J are TRBV11-2 and TRBJ2-3; 8 bases are shared with TRBD2. The trim removed 1 base at V and 1 base at J, leaving 10 bases unmatched. The CDR3 is made up of 18 amino acids. Germline values: CDR1 SGHAT, CDR2 FQNNGV. The CDR3 region has the DNA TGTGCCAGCAGCTTAGCTGGGGCGGGAGGCTGGGGCACAGATACGCAGTATTTT. Translation: CASSLAGAGGWGTDTQYF.

Turning to this clonotype: A read error may be the cause here, since a much bigger clone is one base away. This chain uses TRBV20-1 with TRBJ2-4, with D unclear. Looked up from germline, CDR1 is DFQATT and CDR2 is SNEGSKA (reference sequence). The germline V and J ends were trimmed by 0 bases and 11 bases, with 11 bases remaining between them. CDR3 length: 12 amino acids. CDR3 protein: CSARDSRNVQYF. DNA of the CDR3: TGCAGTGCTAGAGATAGTCGGAACGTTCAGTACTTC.

Concerning this clonotype: The junction and the germline gene differ at one end; a read error may be behind it. The gene calls are TRBV10-2 and TRBJ1-5; D is unresolved. Germline lookup yields CDR1 WSHSY and CDR2 SAAADI. This CDR3 region has 13 residues. Written as DNA, the CDR3 is TGCGCCAGCAGTGTGGGTAGGAATCATCCCCAGCATTTT. Its protein product is CASSVGRNHPQHF.

The chain recombines TRBV20-1 with TRBJ2-5; a weak D match, TRBD1 (5 bases). The J call is uncertain, as TRBJ2-7 better fits the DNA end. CDR3 length: 13 amino acids. Germline V gene data show CDR1 as DFQATT and CDR2 as SNEGSKA (reference sequence). CDR3 residues: CSAREGPLYEQYF. CDR3 in DNA: TGCAGTGCTAGAGAGGGGCCTTTATACGAGCAGTACTTC.

The chain recombines TRBV2 with TRBJ1-5, with 8 bases lining up with TRBD1. The CDR3 length is 15 residues. Germline values: CDR1 SNHLY, CDR2 FYNNEI. With 6 bases clipped from V and 9 bases from J, the junction kept 13 bases outside the gene matches. In DNA, the CDR3 is TGTGCCAGCAGCGCGGACAGGGTCCATAGGGGGCCCCAGCATTTT. This gives the protein CASSADRVHRGPQHF.

The chain employs TRBV21-1 and TRBJ2-7; TRBD2 was called by the table and not checked on the DNA. TRBV21-1 is recorded as a pseudogene. This CDR3 is 14 amino acids long. The CDR3 here is CASSKGGTSDEQYF. The CDR3 DNA is TGTGCCAGCAGCAAAGGGGGGACTAGCGACGAGCAGTACTTC.

In this sample, this clonotype turned up many times. The CDR3 bases are TGCAGTGCTAGACAATCAACTAATGAAAAACTGTTTTTT. Amino acid sequence: CSARQSTNEKLFF. The chain has TRBV20-1 and TRBJ1-4, with D hard to call. There are 13 residues in the CDR3. V gave up 2 bases and J gave up 0 bases, with 4 bases separating them. In germline, CDR1 is DFQATT, CDR2 SNEGSKA (reference sequence).

The chain is built from TRBV7-9 and TRBJ2-1; D is perhaps TRBD1 or TRBD2 (5 bases each). Germline assignment: CDR1 SEHNR and CDR2 FQNEAQ (reference sequence). V was clipped by 1 base and J by 8 bases, with 12 bases between them. The CDR3 has 14 amino acids. The CDR3 sequence is CASSLDSGRDEQFF. The CDR3 region has the DNA TGTGCCAGCAGCTTAGATTCAGGGCGGGATGAGCAGTTCTTC.

J is TRBJ1-4 and V is TRBV5-6; D may be TRBD1 (5 bases). V was cut by 3 bases and J by 3 bases, with 12 bases left in between. The V gene's germline CDR1 is SGHDT and CDR2 YYEEEE. The CDR3 consists of 15 residues. DNA of the CDR3: TGTGCCAGCAGCTCCGGGACTGCGTCTAATGAAAAACTGTTTTTT. Its translation: CASSSGTASNEKLFF.

The chain is built from TRBV4-1 and TRBJ2-1, with 14 bases aligning to TRBD2. The V gene end was trimmed by 0 bases and the J gene end by 8 bases; junction bases not matched to a gene: 9. Germline V lookup: CDR1 MGHRA, CDR2 YSYEKL. The length of the CDR3 is 18 residues. The CDR3 spells CASSQDRTSGRPYDEQFF. The CDR3 nucleotides read TGCGCCAGCAGCCAAGATCGGACTAGCGGGAGGCCATACGATGAGCAGTTCTTC.